This T cell receptor (beta chain) was found in a study of T cells after yellow fever vaccination. This clonotype was counted between two and nine times. Its antigen is not known. TCRdb redid the calling of the 5' RACE reads with MiXCR, one entry per CDR3 protein. The sample contains more than 350,000 distinct CDR3 sequences, under 14% of which appear only once. Study findings and constraints: Clones that expanded after primary vaccination mostly reappeared after the booster (96% CD4, about 91% CD8). Just a small share of clonotypes turned up in the CD4 compartment as well as the CD8 compartment.

The CDR3 extends over 16 amino acids. The V and J ends lost 5 bases and 3 bases respectively, with 20 bases between them. Germline V gene data show CDR1 as SGHTA and CDR2 as FQGNSA. The TCR originated in a man aged 18 to 29 who received the YFV17D yellow fever vaccine. The source was PBMCs, collected on the day of the first yellow fever vaccination. The chain carries TRBV7-2 and TRBJ2-7; a possible D gene is TRBD1 (6 bases). The CDR3 region has the DNA TGTGCCAGCAGCAGGCAGGGGATGGTGAGCATCTACGAGCAGTACTTC. This codes for CASSRQGMVSIYEQYF.